Detailed here is one TCR beta chain. There is no known antigen for this receptor. There are no base qualities to consult, and no much larger clone falls within one base. The entry originates in a study of shared clonotypes between healthy human individuals (TCRdb year 2020). About the full investigation: A couple of women and a few men aged 18 to 49 years were included in the cohort. For each donor, three plates each were used for CD4 naive and CD4 memory, two plates were used for CD8 naive, and one plate was used for CD8 memory. The study deeply sequenced blood TCR repertoires of about 5 healthy adults to estimate repertoire size and the extent of clonotype sharing between individuals. Libraries were prepared and TCR repertoires were sequenced by different laboratories using diverse techniques, in order to increase sequencing depth and limit assay-specific biases. Per donor, leukapheresis produced somewhere between about 0.8 and 9.5 billion PBMCs. Overall study outcomes, separate from this receptor: Even with the large sequencing depth, rarefaction of the sorted-subset datasets indicated that sequencing was incomplete. Naive subsets generally had larger estimated clonotype richness than memory subsets. Approximately 5% of naive CD4, around 4% of naive CD8, about 2.1% of memory CD4, and over 0.35% of memory CD8 clonotypes were shared across several donors. Higher generation probabilities were observed for clonotypes shared by all four sorted-subset donors than for non-shared clonotypes. Sampling was restricted to blood, and TCR repertoires in tissues likely differ from the TCR repertoires found in blood. The small number of donors limited the genetic and exposure-history diversity represented. Based on pairwise subsampling, the degree of clonotype sharing among donors was expected to be affected by sequencing depth.

Germline trimming: 6 bases from V, 1 base from J; junction bases outside gene matches: 3. Reading the germline V gene gives CDR1 MRHNA and CDR2 SNTAGT. Its CDR3 holds 14 amino acids, cysteine through phenylalanine. The kept DNA is CDR3 alone, 42 bases in frame from the first base. TCR CDR3 regions were amplified from genomic DNA by multiplex PCR using the deep immunoSEQ assay. For each cell subset, the extracted genomic DNA was distributed evenly across all wells of several immunoSEQ 96-well plates, and each plate served as one replicate. For sorted subsets, each replicate PCR was loaded with 200 ng genomic DNA, equivalent to approximately 33,000 T cell genomes. Purified libraries were quantified with a Qubit 3.0 fluorometer, sized on a Bioanalyzer 2100, and re-quantified with the KAPA Library Quantification kit. A separate single-read 150-cycle Illumina NextSeq 550 flow cell was used to sequence each immunoSEQ 96-well plate. In the source study's methods: The immunoSEQ output contained only junctional sequences without quality scores, so filtering could not match that applied to full-length reads. Sequences were annotated with PyIR, a Python wrapper for IgBLAST v1.9, using IMGT germline references to assign V/J genes and CDR3. Reads with weak V/J assignments (E-value above 1e-6), missing CDR3, stop codons, out-of-frame junctions, or ambiguous translated residues were removed. V3J clonotypes were defined by identical inferred V gene, J gene, and CDR3 amino acid sequence. Percentage overlap between repertoires was computed as shared unique clonotypes divided by the size of the smaller repertoire. Repertoire richness was assessed with RTK rarefaction, the Chao1 estimator, and Recon v2.1 estimates of unobserved clonotypes. Generation probabilities for all TCRbeta clonotypes obtained by the gDNA method from four donors were computed using OLGA. Entries here come from immuneACCESS through TCRdb and include only in-frame sequences with V and J called. Some clones fail to appear in such tables; in the studies checked, an unresolved V gene covers under half of the shortfall, and the cause of the remainder is unknown. V, J and clone size reflect that table, while D and trimming were determined from the DNA. The sample profile shows about 2 million clones; roughly 94% of them were found once. Jointly, the top ten make up 0.1% to 0.15% of the sample.

The donors were healthy, HIV-negative adults who had no recently reported acute infections or vaccinations. Every donor was a Caucasian adult residing in Nashville, Tennessee, USA. CD4+ T cells were enriched by magnetic negative selection; naive cells were then positively selected on CD45RA, and the negative fraction formed the memory subset. Blood was obtained by leukapheresis, after which PBMCs were separated by Ficoll-Histopaque density gradient centrifugation and cryopreserved in liquid nitrogen vapor phase. Analytical flow cytometry was used to check the purity and quantity of every magnetically sorted T cell population. Genomic DNA was isolated from each sorted fraction and quantified by UV absorbance on a Nanodrop 2000c.

The V and J genes are TRBV6-4 and TRBJ1-2; the central 9 bases match TRBD1. The origin of this receptor is a man aged 18-30 years in good health. The specimen was naive CD4+ T cells sorted from blood. What this sample's cell subset or site label stands for: CD45RA+ positively selected. The DNA reads TGTGCCAGCAGAAGGGACAGGGTTAACTATGGCTACACCTTC. Translated, this is CASRRDRVNYGYTF.